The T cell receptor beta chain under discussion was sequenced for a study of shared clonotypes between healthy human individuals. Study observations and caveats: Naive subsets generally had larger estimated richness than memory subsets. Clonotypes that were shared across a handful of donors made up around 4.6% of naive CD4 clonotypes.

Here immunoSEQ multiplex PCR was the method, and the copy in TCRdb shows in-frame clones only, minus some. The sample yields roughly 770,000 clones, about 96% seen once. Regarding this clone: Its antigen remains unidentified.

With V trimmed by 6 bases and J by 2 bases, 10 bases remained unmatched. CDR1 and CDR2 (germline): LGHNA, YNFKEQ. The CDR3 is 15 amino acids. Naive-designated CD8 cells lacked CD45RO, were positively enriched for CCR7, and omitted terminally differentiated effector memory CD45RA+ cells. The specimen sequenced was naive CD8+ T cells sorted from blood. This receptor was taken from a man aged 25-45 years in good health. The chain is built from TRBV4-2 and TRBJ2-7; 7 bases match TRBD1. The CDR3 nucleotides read TGTGCCAGCAGTCCCCGCCGGGACAGAGCCTACGAGCAGTACTTC. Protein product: CASSPRRDRAYEQYF.